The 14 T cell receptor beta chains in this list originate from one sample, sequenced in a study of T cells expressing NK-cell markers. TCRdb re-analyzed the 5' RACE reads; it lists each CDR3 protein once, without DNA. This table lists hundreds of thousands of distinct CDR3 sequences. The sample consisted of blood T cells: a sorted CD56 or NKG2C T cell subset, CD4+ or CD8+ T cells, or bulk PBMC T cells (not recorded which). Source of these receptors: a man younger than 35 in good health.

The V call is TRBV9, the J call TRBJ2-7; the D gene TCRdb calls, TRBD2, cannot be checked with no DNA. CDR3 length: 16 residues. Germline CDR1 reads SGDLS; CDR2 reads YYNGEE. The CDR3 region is CASSVDPAGVFNEQYF.

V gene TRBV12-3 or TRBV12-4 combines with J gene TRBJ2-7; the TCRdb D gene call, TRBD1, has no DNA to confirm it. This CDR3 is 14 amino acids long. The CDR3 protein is CASSLQGGAYEQYF.

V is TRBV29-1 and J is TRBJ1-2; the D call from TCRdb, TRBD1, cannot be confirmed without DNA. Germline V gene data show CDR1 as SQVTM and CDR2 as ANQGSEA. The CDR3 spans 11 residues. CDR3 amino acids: CSAEGGEWGTF.

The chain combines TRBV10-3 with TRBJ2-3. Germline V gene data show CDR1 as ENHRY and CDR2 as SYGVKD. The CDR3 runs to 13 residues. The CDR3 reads CASQQTSTDTQYF.

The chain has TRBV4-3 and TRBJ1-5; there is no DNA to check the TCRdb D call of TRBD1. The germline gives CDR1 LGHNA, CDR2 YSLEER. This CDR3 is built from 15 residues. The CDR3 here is CASSQESGGGQPQHF.

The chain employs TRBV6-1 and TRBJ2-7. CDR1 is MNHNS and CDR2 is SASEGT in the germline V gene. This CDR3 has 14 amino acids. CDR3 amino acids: CASSPTLGTHEQYF.

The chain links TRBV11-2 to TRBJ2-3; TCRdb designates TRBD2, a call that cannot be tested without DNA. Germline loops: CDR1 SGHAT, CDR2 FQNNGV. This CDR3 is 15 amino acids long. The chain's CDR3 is CATRWGGRAADTQYF.

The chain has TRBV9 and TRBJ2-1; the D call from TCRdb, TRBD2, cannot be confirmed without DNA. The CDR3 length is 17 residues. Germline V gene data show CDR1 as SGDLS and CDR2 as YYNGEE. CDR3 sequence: CASSEGSGTSGRNEQFF. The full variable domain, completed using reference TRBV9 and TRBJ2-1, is DSGVTQTPKHLITATGQRVTLRCSPRSGDLSVYWYQQSLDQGLQFLIQYYNGEERAKGNILERFSAQQFPDLHSELNLSSLELGDSALYFCASSEGSGTSGRNEQFFGPGTRLTVL.

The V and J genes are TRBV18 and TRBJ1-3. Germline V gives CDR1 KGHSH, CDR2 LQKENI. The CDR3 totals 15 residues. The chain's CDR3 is CASSPPNHSGNTIYF.

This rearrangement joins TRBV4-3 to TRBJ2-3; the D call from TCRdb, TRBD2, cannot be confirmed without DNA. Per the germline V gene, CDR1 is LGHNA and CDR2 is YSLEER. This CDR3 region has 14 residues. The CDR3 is CASSRGLVGDTQYF.

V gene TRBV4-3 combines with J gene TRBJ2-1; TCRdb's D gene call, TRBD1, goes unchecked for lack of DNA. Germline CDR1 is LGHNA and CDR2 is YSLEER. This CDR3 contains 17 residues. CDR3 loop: CASSQDSGDRAYNEQFF.

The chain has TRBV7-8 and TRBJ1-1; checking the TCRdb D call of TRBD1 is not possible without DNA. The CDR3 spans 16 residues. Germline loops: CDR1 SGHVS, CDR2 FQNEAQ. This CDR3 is CASSLAAGGRNTEAFF. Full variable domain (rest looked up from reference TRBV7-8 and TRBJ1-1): GAGVSQSPRYKVAKRGQDVALRCDPISGHVSLFWYQQALGQGPEFLTYFQNEAQLDKSGLPSDRFFAERPEGSVSTLKIQRTQQEDSAVYLCASSLAAGGRNTEAFFGQGTRLTVV.

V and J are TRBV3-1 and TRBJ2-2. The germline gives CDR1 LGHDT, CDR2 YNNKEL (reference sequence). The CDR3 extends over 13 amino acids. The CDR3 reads CASSQGRATELFF.

This CDR3 reads CATSDFVGKQETQYF. V and J are TRBV24-1 and TRBJ2-5. Germline V CDR1 and CDR2: KGHDR, SFDVKD. CDR3 size: 15 residues.